This T cell receptor beta chain was observed in a study of T cell changes during pregnancy in multiple sclerosis. Data came from immunoSEQ multiplex PCR; TCRdb stores just in-frame clones and leaves some out. The data contain about 36,000 clones, 93% of them seen just once; the ten biggest clones take up roughly 0.41%. V shed 2 bases and J shed 1 base, with 8 bases lying between them. The CDR3 is 14 residues long. The germline CDR1 and CDR2 sequences are MNHEY and SMNVEV (reference sequence). The chain combines TRBV27 with TRBJ2-5; no reliable D call. The receptor was derived from a female donor with multiple sclerosis, enrolled in a pregnancy study. The sequencing here drew on CD4+ T cells from peripheral blood mononuclear cells, taken in the first trimester of pregnancy. The CDR3 bases are TGTGCCAGCAGTTTACTGGGCGCCCAAGAGACCCAGTACTTC. This gives the protein CASSLLGAQETQYF.